This T cell receptor (beta chain) was profiled in a study of blood T cell repertoires in COVID-19. Assay: immunoSEQ multiplex PCR; the TCRdb copy retains only in-frame clones and omits some. The table has 120,000 or so clones, 70% to 90% seen once. The CDR3 consists of 18 residues. With 0 bases clipped from V and 4 bases from J, the junction kept 8 bases outside the gene matches. CDR1 is SGHDN, CDR2 FVKESK, per germline. The receptor was isolated from a woman aged 50 to 60 with acute or convalescent COVID-19. The specimen was peripheral blood. V and J are TRBV14 and TRBJ2-1; 11 nucleotides align to TRBD2. DNA of the CDR3: TGTGCCAGCAGCCAAGATGGGTCCGGGACTAGCGGTTACAATGAGCAGTTCTTC. It is translated as CASSQDGSGTSGYNEQFF.